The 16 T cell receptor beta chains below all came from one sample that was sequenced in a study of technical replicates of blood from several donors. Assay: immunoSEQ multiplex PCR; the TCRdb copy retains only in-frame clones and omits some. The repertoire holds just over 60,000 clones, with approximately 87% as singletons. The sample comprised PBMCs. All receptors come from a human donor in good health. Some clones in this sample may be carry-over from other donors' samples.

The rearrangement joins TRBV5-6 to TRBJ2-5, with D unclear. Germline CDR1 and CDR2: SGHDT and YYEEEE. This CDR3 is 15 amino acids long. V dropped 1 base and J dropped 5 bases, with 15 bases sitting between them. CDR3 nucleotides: TGTGCCAGCAGCTTGAGAGGTCTCCATGTGGAGACCCAGTACTTC. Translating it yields CASSLRGLHVETQYF. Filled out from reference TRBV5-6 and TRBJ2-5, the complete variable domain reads DAGVTQSPTHLIKTRGQQVTLRCSPKSGHDTVSWYQQALGQGPQFIFQYYEEEERQRGNFPDRFSGHQFPNYSSELNVNALLLGDSALYLCASSLRGLHVETQYFGPGTRLLVL.

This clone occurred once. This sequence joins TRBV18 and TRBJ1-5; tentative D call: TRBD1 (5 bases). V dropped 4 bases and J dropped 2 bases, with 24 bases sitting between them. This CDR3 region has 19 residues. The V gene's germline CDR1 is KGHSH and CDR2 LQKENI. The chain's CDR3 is CASSRGVAGSMGGNQPQHF. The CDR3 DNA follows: TGTGCCAGCTCACGCGGGGTCGCAGGGTCTATGGGGGGCAATCAGCCCCAGCATTTT.

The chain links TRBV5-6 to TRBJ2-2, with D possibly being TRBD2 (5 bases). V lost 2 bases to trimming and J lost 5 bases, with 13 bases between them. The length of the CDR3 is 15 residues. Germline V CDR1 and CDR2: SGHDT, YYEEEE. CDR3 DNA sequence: TGTGCCAGCAGCTTAGGGTCGGGCGGGACCGGGGAGCTGTTTTTT. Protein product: CASSLGSGGTGELFF.

CDR3 nucleotides: TGTGCCAGCTCGTCAGGGGATTTCGGCAATCAGCCCCAGCATTTT. This gives the protein CASSSGDFGNQPQHF. V and J are TRBV18 and TRBJ1-5; possibly TRBD1 for D (6 bases). CDR3 size: 15 residues. The ends were cut back, 6 bases at V and 2 bases at J, with 14 bases in the middle. CDR1 is KGHSH, CDR2 LQKENI, per germline.

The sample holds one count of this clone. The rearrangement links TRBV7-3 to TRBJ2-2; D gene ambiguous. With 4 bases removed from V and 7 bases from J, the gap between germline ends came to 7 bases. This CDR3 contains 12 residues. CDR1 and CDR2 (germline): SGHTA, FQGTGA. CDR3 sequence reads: CASSSAYGELFF. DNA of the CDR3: TGTGCCAGCAGCTCCGCGTACGGGGAGCTGTTTTTT.

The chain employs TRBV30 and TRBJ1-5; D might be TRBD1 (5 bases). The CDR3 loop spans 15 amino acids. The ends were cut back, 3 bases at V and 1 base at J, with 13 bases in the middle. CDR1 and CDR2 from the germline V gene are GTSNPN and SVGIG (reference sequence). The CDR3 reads CAWSLGGLSNQPQHF. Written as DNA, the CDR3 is TGTGCCTGGAGCCTGGGGGGGTTAAGCAATCAGCCCCAGCATTTT.

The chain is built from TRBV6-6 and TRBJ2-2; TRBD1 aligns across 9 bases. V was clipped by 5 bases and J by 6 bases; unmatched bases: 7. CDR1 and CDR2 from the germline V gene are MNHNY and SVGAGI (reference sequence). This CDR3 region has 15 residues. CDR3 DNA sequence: TGTGCCAGCAGTCCGATGGGACAGGGTCCCGGGGAGCTGTTTTTT. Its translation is CASSPMGQGPGELFF.

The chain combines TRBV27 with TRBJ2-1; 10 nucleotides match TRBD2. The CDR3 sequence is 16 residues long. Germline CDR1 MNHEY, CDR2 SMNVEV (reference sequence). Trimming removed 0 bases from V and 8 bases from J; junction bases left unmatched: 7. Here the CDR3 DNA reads TGTGCCAGCAGTTTATCGGGGCTAGCGGGAGTACATGAGCAGTTCTTC. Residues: CASSLSGLAGVHEQFF.

The DNA of the CDR3 is TGTGCCAGCAGTTACTCTCCGACAGGGTCCTACGAGCAGTACTTC. Protein product: CASSYSPTGSYEQYF. The chain has TRBV6-5 and TRBJ2-7; 7 bases agree with TRBD1. V lost 0 bases and J lost 1; bases outside the gene matches: 3. Germline assignment: CDR1 MNHEY and CDR2 SVGAGI. CDR3 length: 15 amino acids.

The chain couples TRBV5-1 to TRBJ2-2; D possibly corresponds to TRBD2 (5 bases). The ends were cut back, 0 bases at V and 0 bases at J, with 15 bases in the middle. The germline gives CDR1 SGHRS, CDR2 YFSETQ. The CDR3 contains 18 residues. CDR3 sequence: CASSLGLVARANTGELFF. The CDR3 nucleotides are TGCGCCAGCAGCTTGGGCCTAGTAGCGCGCGCGAACACCGGGGAGCTGTTTTTT.

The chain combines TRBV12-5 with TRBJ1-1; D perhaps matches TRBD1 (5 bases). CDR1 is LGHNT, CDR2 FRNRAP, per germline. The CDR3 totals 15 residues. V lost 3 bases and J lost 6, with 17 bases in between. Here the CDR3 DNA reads TGTGCTAGTGGTTTTGGATCAGGGACTATAGCTGAAGCTTTCTTT. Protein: CASGFGSGTIAEAFF.

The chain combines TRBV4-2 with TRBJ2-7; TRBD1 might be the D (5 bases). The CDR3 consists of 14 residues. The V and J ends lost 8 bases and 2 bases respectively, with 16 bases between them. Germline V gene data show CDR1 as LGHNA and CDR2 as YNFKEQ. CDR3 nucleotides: TGTGCCAGCGCGCTAGGGGCGACCACCTACGAGCAGTACTTC. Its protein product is CASALGATTYEQYF.

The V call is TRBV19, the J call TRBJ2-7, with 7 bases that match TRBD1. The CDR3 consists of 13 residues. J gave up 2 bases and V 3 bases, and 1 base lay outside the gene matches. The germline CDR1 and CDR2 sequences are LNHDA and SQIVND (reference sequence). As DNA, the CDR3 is TGTGCCAGTAGTATCGGGACAGCCTACGAGCAGTACTTC. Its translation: CASSIGTAYEQYF. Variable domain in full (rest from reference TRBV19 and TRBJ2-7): DGGITQSPKYLFRKEGQNVTLSCEQNLNHDAMYWYRQDPGQGLRLIYYSQIVNDFQKGDIAEGYSVSREKKESFPLTVTSAQKNPTAFYLCASSIGTAYEQYFGPGTRLTVT.

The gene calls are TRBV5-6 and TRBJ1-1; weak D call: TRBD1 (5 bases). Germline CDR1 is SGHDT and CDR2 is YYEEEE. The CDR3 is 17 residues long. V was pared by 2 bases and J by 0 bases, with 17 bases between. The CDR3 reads CASSFLYRNLMNTEAFF. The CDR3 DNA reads TGTGCCAGCAGCTTTCTGTACAGGAACCTCATGAACACTGAAGCTTTCTTT.

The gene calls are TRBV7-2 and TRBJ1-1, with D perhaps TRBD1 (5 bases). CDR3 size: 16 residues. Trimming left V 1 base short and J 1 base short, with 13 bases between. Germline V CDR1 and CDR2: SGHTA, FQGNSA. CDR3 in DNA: TGTGCCAGCAGCTTAGGGCAGGGCGGGGGGAACACTGAAGCTTTCTTT. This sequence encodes CASSLGQGGGNTEAFF.

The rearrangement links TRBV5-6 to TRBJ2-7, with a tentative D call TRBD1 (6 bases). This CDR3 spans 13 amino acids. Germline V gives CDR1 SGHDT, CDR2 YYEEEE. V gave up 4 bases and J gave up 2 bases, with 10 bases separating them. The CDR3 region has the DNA TGTGCCAGCAGCCCAGGACAGACCTACGAGCAGTACTTC. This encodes CASSPGQTYEQYF.